One sample yielded the 32 T cell receptor beta chains listed below, sequenced in a study of blood T cell repertoires in COVID-19. This table comes from immunoSEQ multiplex PCR, and its TCRdb copy is limited to in-frame clones, with some not included. The table includes roughly 220,000 clones, 86% detected once. The specimen sequenced was peripheral blood. These receptors all come from a young man who had recovered from COVID-19.

This sequence joins TRBV6-5 and TRBJ1-5; 7 bases are a match to TRBD1. Germline lookup yields CDR1 MNHEY and CDR2 SVGAGI. Trimming at V came to 2 bases and at J to 6 bases, leaving 4 bases not matched to a gene. The CDR3 consists of 14 residues. This CDR3 reads CASSYVKGAQPQHF. CDR3 DNA sequence: TGTGCCAGCAGTTACGTGAAGGGGGCTCAGCCCCAGCATTTT.

V usage is TRBV5-1 and J usage is TRBJ1-1; possibly TRBD1 for D (6 bases). The CDR3 sequence is 15 residues long. The germline V gene has CDR1 SGHRS and CDR2 YFSETQ. V lost 4 bases to trimming and J lost 1 base, with 14 bases between them. Written as DNA, the CDR3 is TGCGCCAGCAGCCCCCCAAGGACAGCGAACACTGAAGCTTTCTTT. Its protein is CASSPPRTANTEAFF.

The chain has TRBV24-1 and TRBJ2-1, with D uncertain. The CDR3 contains 13 residues. The V end lost 9 bases, the J end lost 1 base, and 9 bases lay between the germline ends. The germline V gene encodes CDR1 KGHDR and CDR2 SFDVKD. The CDR3 coding sequence is TGTGCCACCTCACCACATTCCTACAATGAGCAGTTCTTC. Translation: CATSPHSYNEQFF.

The chain uses TRBV4-3 and TRBJ1-6, with D perhaps matching TRBD1 (6 bases). Germline CDR1 is LGHNA and CDR2 is YSLEER. The V and J ends lost 4 bases and 6 bases respectively, with 16 bases between them. This CDR3 is built from 16 residues. The CDR3 DNA reads as TGCGCCAGCAGCCGACGCGAGGGGGTTACTAATTCACCCCTCCACTTT. Translating gives CASSRREGVTNSPLHF.

The rearrangement joins TRBV29-1 to TRBJ1-5, with D perhaps TRBD1 (6 bases). Trimming left V 4 bases short and J 4 bases short, with 11 bases between. The CDR3 length is 13 residues. Germline assignment: CDR1 SQVTM and CDR2 ANQGSEA. CDR3 coding DNA: TGCAGCGTTGCTCTGGACAGAAATCAGCCCCAGCATTTT. Translation gives CSVALDRNQPQHF.

CDR3 loop: CASSLKGDEQFF. DNA for the CDR3: TGTGCCAGCAGCCTCAAGGGGGATGAGCAGTTCTTC. The gene calls are TRBV7-9 and TRBJ2-1; TRBD1 is a possible D gene (6 bases). CDR3 length: 12 amino acids. CDR1 SEHNR and CDR2 FQNEAQ come from the germline V gene (reference sequence). Trimming took off 5 bases at V and 8 bases at J, with 10 bases between the two ends.

The genes are TRBV6-5 and TRBJ2-1, with D perhaps matching TRBD1 (6 bases). The germline gives CDR1 MNHEY, CDR2 SVGAGI. The CDR3 runs 12 residues. The V and J ends lost 5 bases and 8 bases respectively, with 10 bases between them. DNA of the CDR3: TGTGCCAGCAGTAACAGGGTAGATGAGCAGTTCTTC. Protein: CASSNRVDEQFF.

This clone showed up just a few times. The chain employs TRBV5-4 and TRBJ2-6; possible D gene TRBD2, 6 bases. Germline CDR1 and CDR2: SGHNT and YYREEE (reference sequence). This CDR3 region has 15 residues. V was trimmed by 0 bases and J by 4 bases, leaving 8 bases between them. The CDR3 DNA sequence: TGTGCCAGCAGCTTGGCAGGGAGGGGGGCCAACGTCCTGACTTTC. It codes for CASSLAGRGANVLTF.

The chain links TRBV5-4 to TRBJ1-6, with no clear D. This CDR3 contains 13 residues. V was clipped by 4 bases and J by 6 bases, with 8 bases between them. From germline, CDR1 is SGHNT and CDR2 YYREEE (reference sequence). CDR3 loop: CASSPSGNSPLHF. The CDR3, as DNA: TGTGCCAGCAGCCCCTCGGGTAATTCACCCCTCCACTTT.

The genes are TRBV19 and TRBJ2-2; perhaps TRBD2 as D (5 bases). Trimming took 8 bases from V and 5 from J, leaving 15 bases between them. Germline V gene data show CDR1 as LNHDA and CDR2 as SQIVND (reference sequence). The CDR3 runs 14 residues. CDR3 protein: CASSGLLDTGELFF. CDR3 bases: TGTGCCAGTTCCGGCCTACTAGATACCGGGGAGCTGTTTTTT.

The chain combines TRBV4-1 with TRBJ1-2; 9 bases line up with TRBD1. Germline-derived CDR1 and CDR2 are MGHRA and YSYEKL. This CDR3 is built from 16 residues. V was clipped by 5 bases and J by 5 bases; unmatched bases: 12. CDR3 amino acids: CASSTYPPQGAYGYTF. CDR3 DNA sequence: TGCGCCAGCAGCACATACCCCCCACAGGGGGCTTATGGCTACACCTTC.

This chain connects TRBV7-8 to TRBJ2-5; 10 bases fit TRBD2. The CDR3 runs 15 residues. V lost 5 bases to trimming and J lost 3 bases; unmatched junction nucleotides: 6. Germline V gives CDR1 SGHVS, CDR2 FQNEAQ. The CDR3 loop is CASSHVGLAEETQYF. In DNA form, the CDR3 reads TGTGCCAGCAGCCACGTTGGACTAGCGGAAGAGACCCAGTACTTC.

V is TRBV11-3 and J is TRBJ2-5; no firm D call. Germline V gives CDR1 SGHNT, CDR2 YENEEA. The CDR3 contains 12 residues. Trimming pared 1 base from V and 5 bases from J, leaving 5 bases between. As DNA, the CDR3 is TGTGCCAGCAGCTTAGGGGCGGAGACCCAGTACTTC. Residues: CASSLGAETQYF.

V and J are TRBV29-1 and TRBJ1-1, with TRBD1 as a possible D gene (5 bases). The CDR3 is 13 residues long. Trimming pared 5 bases from V and 1 base from J, leaving 11 bases between. Germline CDR1 is SQVTM and CDR2 is ANQGSEA. The CDR3 protein is CSVTGGENTEAFF. CDR3 DNA: TGCAGCGTTACAGGCGGGGAGAACACTGAAGCTTTCTTT.

V gene TRBV21-1 combines with J gene TRBJ1-1; the D call TRBD1 from the table was never checked on the DNA. TRBV21-1 is designated a pseudogene. The CDR3 length is 22 residues. CDR3 sequence (DNA): TGTGCCAGCAGCAACGCTGTAGGGACACGTTGGGTCCTGCAAGGAATGAACACTGAAGCTTTCTTT. It translates to CASSNAVGTRWVLQGMNTEAFF.

The chain couples TRBV5-4 to TRBJ1-1; 11 nucleotides agree with TRBD1. The CDR3 extends over 16 amino acids. Germline V gene lookup returns CDR1 SGHNT and CDR2 YYREEE (reference sequence). Trimming took 4 bases from V and 9 from J; bases not matched to a gene: 14. The CDR3 loop is CASSQEGWTGGWKAFF. In nucleotides, the CDR3 is TGTGCCAGCAGCCAAGAAGGGTGGACAGGGGGCTGGAAAGCTTTCTTT.

This clone was seen only once. The chain employs TRBV9 and TRBJ1-2; D remains ambiguous. There are 13 residues in the CDR3. The germline V gene has CDR1 SGDLS and CDR2 YYNGEE. V lost 3 bases to trimming and J lost 7 bases, with 13 bases between them. The CDR3 protein is CASSERGPGGYTF. Here the CDR3 DNA reads TGTGCCAGCAGCGAGAGAGGCCCCGGTGGCTACACCTTC. Variable domain in full (rest from reference TRBV9 and TRBJ1-2): DSGVTQTPKHLITATGQRVTLRCSPRSGDLSVYWYQQSLDQGLQFLIQYYNGEERAKGNILERFSAQQFPDLHSELNLSSLELGDSALYFCASSERGPGGYTFGSGTRLTVV.

This chain uses TRBV4-1 with TRBJ2-1, with a possible D match to TRBD2 (5 bases). V lost 4 bases to trimming and J lost 4 bases, with 11 bases between them. Germline V gene lookup returns CDR1 MGHRA and CDR2 YSYEKL. The CDR3 is 14 amino acids. The chain's CDR3 is CASSLEGGYNEQFF. CDR3 coding DNA: TGCGCCAGCAGCCTTGAGGGCGGGTACAATGAGCAGTTCTTC.

The rearrangement uses TRBV5-6 and TRBJ2-3; no definite D call. From germline, CDR1 is SGHDT and CDR2 YYEEEE. The CDR3 extends over 12 amino acids. V was trimmed by 4 bases and J by 4 bases, leaving 7 bases between them. The DNA of the CDR3 is TGTGCCAGCAGCGCAGGTGCAGATACGCAGTATTTT. This translates into CASSAGADTQYF. Together with reference TRBV5-6 and TRBJ2-3, the CDR3 gives the full variable domain: DAGVTQSPTHLIKTRGQQVTLRCSPKSGHDTVSWYQQALGQGPQFIFQYYEEEERQRGNFPDRFSGHQFPNYSSELNVNALLLGDSALYLCASSAGADTQYFGPGTRLTVL.

The chain carries TRBV4-1 and TRBJ1-6; tentatively, D is TRBD1 (5 bases). V lost 2 bases and J lost 5, with 22 bases in between. The germline V gene encodes CDR1 MGHRA and CDR2 YSYEKL. The CDR3 runs to 19 residues. CDR3 sequence reads: CASSQFIGLEGTHNSPLHF. The CDR3, as DNA: TGCGCCAGCAGCCAATTTATCGGCTTGGAGGGGACGCATAATTCACCCCTCCACTTT.

V usage is TRBV6-5 and J usage is TRBJ2-7, with TRBD1 matching 7 bases. V lost 6 bases to trimming and J lost 0 bases; unmatched junction nucleotides: 8. Germline loops: CDR1 MNHEY, CDR2 SVGAGI. CDR3 length: 15 amino acids. The CDR3 DNA is TGTGCCAGCAGCCTACAGGGGCTTAGCTCCTACGAGCAGTACTTC. Residues: CASSLQGLSSYEQYF.

A single count supports this clone. The chain couples TRBV27 to TRBJ1-5; 7 bases agree with TRBD1. The germline V gene encodes CDR1 MNHEY and CDR2 SMNVEV (reference sequence). Unmatched junction bases numbered 5, after V lost 5 bases and J lost 10 bases. CDR3 length: 12 residues. As DNA, the CDR3 is TGTGCCAGCAGTCTGCGACAGGGCCCCCAGCATTTT. It yields the protein CASSLRQGPQHF.

J is TRBJ1-2 and V is TRBV9; D might be TRBD1 (6 bases). Per germline, CDR1 SGDLS and CDR2 YYNGEE. V was shortened by 5 bases and J by 5 bases, with 13 bases between the two germline ends. CDR3 size: 13 residues. This chain's CDR3 is CASSGTGWYGYTF. CDR3 sequence (DNA): TGTGCCAGCAGTGGAACAGGGTGGTATGGCTACACCTTC.

This clone was observed once. This chain connects TRBV3-1 (or the pseudogene TRBV3-2) to TRBJ2-3, with TRBD1 identical over 7 bases. V lost 6 bases and J lost 3; bases outside the gene matches: 9. CDR3 size: 15 residues. Germline CDR1 and CDR2: LGHDT and YNNKEL (reference sequence). CDR3 in DNA: TGTGCCAGCAGACCCACAGGGGTGAGGACAGATACGCAGTATTTT. This sequence encodes CASRPTGVRTDTQYF.

V and J are TRBV6-5 and TRBJ1-1; 8 bases are a match to TRBD1. Germline CDR1 is MNHEY and CDR2 is SVGAGI. The CDR3 is 13 residues long. Trimming cost V 4 bases and J 7 bases; bases outside gene matches: 5. CDR3 sequence (DNA): TGTGCCAGCAGTTTCTCGACAGGGGATGAAGCTTTCTTT. This translates into CASSFSTGDEAFF.

This chain connects TRBV6-2 or TRBV6-3 to TRBJ1-2; possible D gene TRBD1, 6 bases. V was trimmed by 4 bases and J by 4 bases, leaving 10 bases between them. The germline V gene encodes CDR1 MNHEY and CDR2 SVGEGT. The CDR3 runs 13 residues. The CDR3 reads CASSSKDSYGYTF. The DNA of the CDR3 is TGTGCCAGCAGTTCCAAGGACAGCTATGGCTACACCTTC.

The chain links TRBV7-2 to TRBJ2-7; TRBD1 is a possible D gene (6 bases). Germline V CDR1 and CDR2: SGHTA, FQGNSA. The V and J ends lost 4 bases and 0 bases respectively, with 10 bases between them. The CDR3 contains 14 residues. CDR3 nucleotides: TGTGCCAGCAGCTGGCAGGGGTCCTCCTACGAGCAGTACTTC. This sequence encodes CASSWQGSSYEQYF.

The table lists this clone with a count of one. This chain joins TRBV6-5 and TRBJ2-3, with 10 bases that match TRBD2. CDR3 size: 15 residues. CDR1 and CDR2 from the germline V gene are MNHEY and SVGAGI. The CDR3, as DNA: TGTGCTACGAGAGGGACTAGCGAGAGCACAGATACGCAGTATTTT. It yields the protein CATRGTSESTDTQYF.

The chain joins TRBV15 to TRBJ1-3; D perhaps matches TRBD1 (6 bases). V lost 7 bases and J 0 bases, leaving 10 bases between the germline ends. This CDR3 has 14 amino acids. Germline assignment: CDR1 LNHNV and CDR2 YYDKDF (reference sequence). CDR3 bases: TGTGCCACCACCGACAGGACCTCTGGAAACACCATATATTTT. As protein: CATTDRTSGNTIYF.

The chain recombines TRBV15 with TRBJ1-4, with unresolved D. Per the germline V gene, CDR1 is LNHNV and CDR2 is YYDKDF (reference sequence). V dropped 6 bases and J dropped 8 bases, with 25 bases sitting between them. The CDR3 runs 17 residues. This chain's CDR3 is CATSYPWAPTNSEKLFF. The CDR3, as DNA: TGTGCCACCAGTTATCCATGGGCCCCCACCAATTCAGAAAAACTGTTTTTT.

This clone was recorded only once. The chain uses TRBV2 and TRBJ1-6, with 9 nucleotides matching TRBD1. From germline, CDR1 is SNHLY and CDR2 FYNNEI. The CDR3 is 15 residues long. After removal of 5 bases from V and 5 bases from J, the junction contained 4 bases not matched to a gene. CDR3: CASSFGTGNNSPLHF. The DNA of the CDR3 is TGTGCCAGCAGTTTCGGGACAGGGAATAATTCACCCCTCCACTTT.

The chain's CDR3 is CASSRTTLQEQFF. DNA of the CDR3: TGCGCCAGCAGTCGGACTACCCTTCAAGAGCAGTTCTTC. The V and J genes are TRBV4-1 and TRBJ2-1; tentative D call: TRBD2 (6 bases). CDR1 MGHRA and CDR2 YSYEKL come from the germline V gene. CDR3 length: 13 amino acids. V was clipped by 6 bases and J by 10 bases, with 16 bases between them.